This T cell receptor (beta chain) was observed in a study of T cell changes during pregnancy in multiple sclerosis. Germline CDR1 is DFQATT and CDR2 is SNEGSKA (reference sequence). With 6 bases removed from V and 8 bases from J, the gap between germline ends came to 14 bases. The CDR3 is 11 amino acids. TCRdb keeps only in-frame clones here, not all; method: immunoSEQ multiplex PCR. Of over 65,000 clones listed, approximately 90% were seen once; the top ten hold over 2%. The genes are TRBV20-1 and TRBJ2-7; D perhaps matches TRBD1 (6 bases). Sequenced here: peripheral blood, sampled in the first trimester of pregnancy. The clonotype originates from a female donor with multiple sclerosis, enrolled in a pregnancy study. CDR3 nucleotides: TGCAGTGCGACCAGGGGCGGTAAGCAGTACTTC. It codes for CSATRGGKQYF.